Sequencing of this T cell receptor (beta chain) was carried out in a study of blood T cell repertoires in COVID-19. Study-level information: From T cells, B-cell-depleted T cells, or PBMCs came the material, which was cDNA or gDNA.

In the original analysis: Amplification of reference gene primers was used by the study to estimate nucleated cell counts. TCRdb's copy holds only in-frame clones and misses some; the assay was immunoSEQ multiplex PCR. The V and J calls and the clone size are those of that table, but D and trimming were determined from the DNA. The data hold over 60,000 clones, with around four fifths observed a single time. Material: peripheral blood. This TCR derives from a human donor in a cohort sampled during active COVID-19.

The CDR3 DNA reads TGTGCCAGCAGCCAAGGGGGGACAGTTGAAAAACTGTTTTTT. It translates to CASSQGGTVEKLFF. The chain links TRBV3-1 (or the pseudogene TRBV3-2) to TRBJ1-4; 7 nucleotides line up with TRBD1. With 1 base clipped from V and 7 bases from J, the junction kept 3 bases outside the gene matches. The CDR3 loop spans 14 amino acids. Germline loops: CDR1 LGHDT, CDR2 YNNKEL (reference sequence).